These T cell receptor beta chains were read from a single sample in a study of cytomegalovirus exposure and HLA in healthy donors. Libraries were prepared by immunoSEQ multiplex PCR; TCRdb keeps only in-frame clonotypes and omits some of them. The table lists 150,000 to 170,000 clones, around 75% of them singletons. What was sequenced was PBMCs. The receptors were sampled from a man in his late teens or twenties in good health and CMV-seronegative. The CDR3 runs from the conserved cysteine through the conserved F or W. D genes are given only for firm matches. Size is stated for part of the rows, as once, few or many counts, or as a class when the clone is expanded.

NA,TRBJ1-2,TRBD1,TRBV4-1,CASSPEGQGRYTF,TGCGCCAGCAGTCCCGAGGGACAGGGACGCTACACCTTC
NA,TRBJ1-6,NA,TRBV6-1,CASSESLPGGGSPLHF,TGTGCCAGCAGTGAAAGCCTACCGGGGGGAGGCTCACCCCTCCACTTT
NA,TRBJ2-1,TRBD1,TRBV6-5,CASSYSGQGYNEQFF,TGTGCCAGCAGTTACTCGGGACAGGGGTACAATGAGCAGTTCTTC
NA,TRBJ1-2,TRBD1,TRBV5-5,CASSLVGDRESYGYTF,TGTGCCAGCAGCTTGGTAGGGGACAGGGAATCCTATGGCTACACCTTC
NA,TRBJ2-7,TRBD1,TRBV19,CASSGGQGPLSIYEQYF,TGTGCCAGTAGTGGAGGACAGGGGCCCCTCTCGATCTACGAGCAGTACTTC
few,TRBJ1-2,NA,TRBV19,CASSFEGSHGYTF,TGTGCCAGTAGTTTCGAGGGTTCCCATGGCTACACCTTC
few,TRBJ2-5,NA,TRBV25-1,CASSWGLQTQYF,TGTGCCAGCAGTTGGGGGCTGCAGACCCAGTACTTC
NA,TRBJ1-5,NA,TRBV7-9,CASSLGLLVQGMEPQHF,TGTGCCAGCAGCTTAGGGCTATTAGTACAGGGAATGGAGCCCCAGCATTTT
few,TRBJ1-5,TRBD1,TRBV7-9,CASSLAQGTGQYSNQPQHF,TGTGCCAGCAGCTTAGCCCAAGGGACAGGGCAATATAGCAATCAGCCCCAGCATTTT
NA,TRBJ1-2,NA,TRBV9,CASSVDQASYGYTF,TGTGCCAGCAGCGTAGATCAAGCAAGCTATGGCTACACCTTC
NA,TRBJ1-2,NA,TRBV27,CASSPDGRGGGYTF,TGTGCCAGCAGCCCTGATGGCAGAGGGGGTGGCTACACCTTC
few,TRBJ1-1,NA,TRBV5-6,CASSLYRSSAEAFF,TGTGCCAGCAGCTTGTACAGGAGTTCTGCTGAAGCTTTCTTT
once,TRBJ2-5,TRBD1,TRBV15,CATSRDLGRGETQYF,TGTGCCACCAGCAGAGATCTGGGCAGGGGGGAGACCCAGTACTTC
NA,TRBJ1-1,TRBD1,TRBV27,CASSLGVGGGTEAFF,TGTGCCAGCAGTCTCGGGGTAGGGGGCGGCACTGAAGCTTTCTTT
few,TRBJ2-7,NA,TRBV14,CASSPFRGDYEQYF,TGTGCCAGCAGCCCGTTCAGGGGAGACTACGAGCAGTACTTC
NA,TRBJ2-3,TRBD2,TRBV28,CASSHKKGGYTDTQYF,TGTGCCAGCAGTCATAAGAAGGGAGGGTACACAGATACGCAGTATTTT
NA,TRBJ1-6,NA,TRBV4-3,CASSQEGHRNNSPLHF,TGCGCCAGCAGCCAAGAGGGACACCGAAATAATTCACCCCTCCACTTT
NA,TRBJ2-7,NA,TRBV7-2,CASSFGGGYYEQYF,TGTGCCAGCAGCTTCGGCGGAGGCTACTACGAGCAGTACTTC
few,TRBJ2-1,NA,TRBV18,CASSPGSGRYNEQFF,TGTGCCAGCTCACCCGGCAGCGGCCGATACAATGAGCAGTTCTTC
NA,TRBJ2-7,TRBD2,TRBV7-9,CSSSPPGGRSVDEQYF,TGTTCCAGCAGCCCGCCCGGCGGGAGATCCGTCGACGAGCAGTACTTC
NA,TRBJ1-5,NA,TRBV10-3,CAISDRSSNQPQHF,TGTGCCATCAGTGATCGGAGTAGCAATCAGCCCCAGCATTTT
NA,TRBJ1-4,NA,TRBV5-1,CASSLAGGDEKLFF,TGCGCCAGCAGCTTGGCCGGGGGGGATGAAAAACTGTTTTTT
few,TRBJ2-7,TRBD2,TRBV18,CASSPRGLAGATDEQYF,TGTGCCAGCTCACCACGGGGACTAGCGGGAGCTACGGACGAGCAGTACTTC
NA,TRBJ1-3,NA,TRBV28,CASSFSEAGNTIYF,TGTGCCAGCAGTTTCTCCGAGGCTGGAAACACCATATATTTT
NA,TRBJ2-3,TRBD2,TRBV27,CASSLRTSGTAQTDTQYF,TGTGCCAGCAGTTTACGGACTAGCGGGACTGCCCAGACAGATACGCAGTATTTT
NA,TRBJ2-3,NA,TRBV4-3,CASSQGGWDPDTQYF,TGCGCCAGCAGCCAAGGCGGGTGGGATCCAGATACGCAGTATTTT
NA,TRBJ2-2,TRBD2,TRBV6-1,CASSALAGGTPGTGELFF,TGTGCCAGCAGTGCCCTAGCGGGAGGCACCCCGGGCACCGGGGAGCTGTTTTTT
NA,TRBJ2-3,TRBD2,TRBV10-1,CASRSSGKTRQTSTDTQYF,TGCGCCAGCAGGAGTAGCGGGAAGACCAGACAGACTAGCACAGATACGCAGTATTTT
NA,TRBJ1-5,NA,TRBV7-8,CASATRGEPNSNQPQHF,TGTGCCAGCGCGACCAGGGGAGAGCCCAATAGCAATCAGCCCCAGCATTTT
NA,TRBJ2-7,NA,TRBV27,CASSLSPGYEQYF,TGTGCCAGCAGTTTGTCCCCCGGGTACGAGCAGTACTTC
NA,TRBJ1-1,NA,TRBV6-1,CASREQGFNTEAFF,TGTGCCAGCAGAGAACAGGGATTCAACACTGAAGCTTTCTTT
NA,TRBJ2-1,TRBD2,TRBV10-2,CASSESERGDINEQFF,TGCGCCAGCAGTGAGTCGGAGCGGGGTGATATCAATGAGCAGTTCTTC
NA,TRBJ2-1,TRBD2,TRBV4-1,CASSPRTSGISYNEQFF,TGCGCCAGCAGCCCGAGGACTAGCGGGATATCCTACAATGAGCAGTTCTTC
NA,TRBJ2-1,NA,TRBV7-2,CASSLAAGEQFF,TGTGCCAGCAGCTTAGCAGCAGGTGAGCAGTTCTTC
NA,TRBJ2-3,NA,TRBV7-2,CASNERADTQYF,TGTGCCAGCAACGAGCGGGCAGATACGCAGTATTTT
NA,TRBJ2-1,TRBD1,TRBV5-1,CASSSDGTGGYFSSYNEQFF,TGCGCCAGCAGTTCTGACGGGACAGGGGGCTACTTTAGCTCCTACAATGAGCAGTTCTTC
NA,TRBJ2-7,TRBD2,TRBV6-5,CASSYGGTSGSYEQYF,TGTGCCAGCAGTTACGGCGGGACTAGCGGATCCTACGAGCAGTACTTC
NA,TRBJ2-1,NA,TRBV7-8,CASSLKSRQRKSSYNEQFF,TGTGCCAGCAGCTTAAAAAGTCGCCAGCGGAAGAGCTCCTACAATGAGCAGTTCTTC
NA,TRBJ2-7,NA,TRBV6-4,CASSRRTDEQYF,TGTGCCAGCAGTCGAAGGACAGACGAGCAGTACTTC
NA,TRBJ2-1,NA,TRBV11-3,CASSLDGREPYNEQFF,TGTGCCAGCAGCTTAGACGGGAGAGAACCTTACAATGAGCAGTTCTTC
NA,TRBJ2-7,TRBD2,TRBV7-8,CASSFGLAGRYEQYF,TGTGCCAGCAGCTTCGGACTAGCGGGGCGCTACGAGCAGTACTTC
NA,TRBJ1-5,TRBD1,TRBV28,CASSLDRGSQPQHF,TGTGCCAGCAGTTTGGACAGGGGGAGTCAGCCCCAGCATTTT